The 14 T cell receptor beta chains below come from one sample, sequenced in a study of vaccination and CD4 T cells after COVID-19. Described treatment: roughly ten-day PBMC culture with coronavirus spike peptide pools or control peptides (ViraFEST assay). Their antigens remain unidentified. Oncomine TCR Beta short-read sequencing was applied to DNA from cultured CD4+ T cells. One entry per CDR3 protein results from TCRdb running MiXCR on the PCR reads. Among fewer than 30,000 distinct CDR3 sequences listed, about 50% were seen once. Sequencing used CD4+ T cells from blood, cultured in vitro, obtained before SARS-CoV-2 vaccination. Receptors were obtained from a human donor who received a COVID-19 vaccine.

The V gene is TRBV11-1, the J gene TRBJ2-1, with 10 bases that match TRBD2. Germline CDR1 SGHAT, CDR2 FQDESV (reference sequence). The CDR3 has 15 residues. Trimming took 6 bases from V and 8 from J; bases not matched to a gene: 10. The DNA for the CDR3 is TGTGCCAGCAGTCAGAGCGGGGGGGCAGGCGATGAGCAGTTCTTC. Protein sequence: CASSQSGGAGDEQFF.

Within the sample, this clonotype is medium-sized. The rearrangement uses TRBV30 and TRBJ1-2, with D possibly being TRBD1 (5 bases). This CDR3 comprises 14 residues. The ends were cut back, 4 bases at V and 7 bases at J, with 19 bases in the middle. CDR1 is GTSNPN, CDR2 SVGIG, per germline (reference sequence). This CDR3 reads CAWKPPGDLGGYTF. In DNA form, the CDR3 reads TGTGCCTGGAAACCTCCGGGGGACTTGGGTGGCTACACCTTC.

Only a few counts were recorded for this clonotype. The gene calls are TRBV7-9 and TRBJ2-7; 9 bases are shared with TRBD1. Trimming removed 4 bases from V and 2 bases from J; junction bases left unmatched: 3. Germline CDR1 and CDR2: SEHNR and FQNEAQ (reference sequence). There are 14 residues in the CDR3. This CDR3 reads CASSSGQGAYEQYF. The CDR3 bases are TGTGCCAGCAGCTCGGGACAGGGAGCCTACGAGCAGTACTTC. Full variable domain (outside the CDR3, taken from reference TRBV7-9 and TRBJ2-7): DTGVSQNPRHKITKRGQNVTFRCDPISEHNRLYWYRQTLGQGPEFLTYFQNEAQLEKSRLLSDRFSAERPKGSFSTLEIQRTEQGDSAMYLCASSSGQGAYEQYFGPGTRLTVT.

This sequence joins TRBV5-1 and TRBJ1-1; tentatively, D is TRBD1 (5 bases). Germline V gene data show CDR1 as SGHRS and CDR2 as YFSETQ. The ends were cut back, 5 bases at V and 4 bases at J, with 15 bases in the middle. There are 14 residues in the CDR3. The CDR3 bases are TGCGCCAGCAGGGCTCCCGGGGCTGGCACTGAAGCTTTCTTT. Residues: CASRAPGAGTEAFF. Filled out from reference TRBV5-1 and TRBJ1-1, the complete variable domain reads KAGVTQTPRYLIKTRGQQVTLSCSPISGHRSVSWYQQTPGQGLQFLFEYFSETQRNKGNFPGRFSGRQFSNSRSEMNVSTLELGDSALYLCASRAPGAGTEAFFGQGTRLTVV.

V and J are TRBV20-1 and TRBJ2-3; TRBD2 matches at 9 bases. The germline gives CDR1 DFQATT, CDR2 SNEGSKA (reference sequence). J lost 3 bases, V lost 6 bases, and 4 bases had no gene match. This CDR3 comprises 13 residues. CDR3 protein: CSALAGNTDTQYF. CDR3 DNA sequence: TGCAGTGCCCTAGCGGGGAATACAGATACGCAGTATTTT.

The J gene is TRBJ2-1, the V gene TRBV10-1; 11 positions match TRBD2. This CDR3 has 16 residues. Germline trimming cut 5 bases from V and 6 bases from J; bases unmatched to any gene: 9. CDR1 WNHNN and CDR2 SYGVQD come from the germline V gene (reference sequence). The DNA of the CDR3 is TGCGCCAGCAGTATAGCGGGGGGGCTTGGCGGCAATGAGCAGTTCTTC. This codes for CASSIAGGLGGNEQFF.

The chain has TRBV6-1 and TRBJ2-5, with 10 positions matching TRBD1. This CDR3 is built from 17 residues. With V trimmed by 4 bases and J by 4 bases, 12 bases remained unmatched. Germline CDR1 is MNHNS and CDR2 is SASEGT. The CDR3 reads CASSGPDRGRYRETQYF. The CDR3 region has the DNA TGTGCCAGCAGTGGGCCCGACAGGGGGCGATATCGAGAGACCCAGTACTTC.

This chain joins TRBV24-1 and TRBJ1-5; D gene uncertain. The CDR3 runs to 13 residues. The germline V and J ends were trimmed by 6 bases and 3 bases, with 8 bases remaining between them. Germline assignment: CDR1 KGHDR and CDR2 SFDVKD. The CDR3: CATSSGPNQPQHF. CDR3 in DNA: TGTGCCACCAGTTCCGGGCCCAATCAGCCCCAGCATTTT.

This chain joins TRBV30 and TRBJ1-5; D is possibly TRBD1 (5 bases). CDR3 length equals 14 residues. Trimming left V 0 bases short and J 7 bases short, with 13 bases between. Germline assignment: CDR1 GTSNPN and CDR2 SVGIG (reference sequence). The CDR3 loop reads CAWSVPPWGQPQHF. The CDR3 nucleotides are TGTGCCTGGAGTGTTCCCCCCTGGGGGCAGCCCCAGCATTTT.

This clonotype has a handful of counts. The genes are TRBV6-1 and TRBJ2-5, with 9 positions matching TRBD2. The CDR3 is 15 residues long. Germline V gives CDR1 MNHNS, CDR2 SASEGT. The trim removed 8 bases at V and 5 bases at J, leaving 12 bases unmatched. This chain's CDR3 is CASATARGGPETQYF. CDR3 bases: TGTGCCAGCGCGACGGCGCGGGGGGGGCCGGAGACCCAGTACTTC.

V and J are TRBV11-3 and TRBJ1-5, with TRBD1 matching over 8 bases. From germline, CDR1 is SGHNT and CDR2 YENEEA. This CDR3 is built from 15 residues. The V gene end was trimmed by 5 bases and the J gene end by 6 bases; junction bases not matched to a gene: 9. The CDR3: CASSPPGQGAQPQHF. The DNA for the CDR3 is TGTGCCAGCAGCCCGCCCGGACAGGGAGCTCAGCCCCAGCATTTT.

The chain couples TRBV5-4 to TRBJ2-2; TRBD2 matches 7 bases. After removal of 4 bases from V and 2 bases from J, the junction contained 2 bases not matched to a gene. The CDR3 sequence is 14 residues long. Germline V gives CDR1 SGHNT, CDR2 YYREEE (reference sequence). DNA of the CDR3: TGTGCCAGCAGCCGCGGGGGAAACACCGGGGAGCTGTTTTTT. It specifies CASSRGGNTGELFF. The full variable domain, its missing parts supplied by reference TRBV5-4 and TRBJ2-2, is ETGVTQSPTHLIKTRGQQVTLRCSSQSGHNTVSWYQQALGQGPQFIFQYYREEENGRGNFPPRFSGLQFPNYSSELNVNALELDDSALYLCASSRGGNTGELFFGEGSRLTVL.

The chain is built from TRBV12-3 or TRBV12-4 and TRBJ2-2, with TRBD1 identical over 8 bases. V was clipped by 5 bases and J by 4 bases; unmatched bases: 6. CDR3 length: 15 amino acids. CDR3 sequence reads: CASSRGQGGTGELFF. In nucleotides, the CDR3 is TGTGCCAGCAGTCGTGGACAGGGAGGCACCGGGGAGCTGTTTTTT.

The CDR3 region is CASSLVMGETYEQYF. The CDR3 bases are TGTGCCAGCAGCTTAGTCATGGGGGAAACCTACGAGCAGTACTTC. The gene calls are TRBV7-2 and TRBJ2-7; D possibly uses TRBD1 or TRBD2 (5 bases each). Germline V lookup: CDR1 SGHTA, CDR2 FQGNSA. V was pared by 1 base and J by 2 bases, with 12 bases between. This CDR3 is 15 amino acids long.